This T cell receptor (beta chain) was recorded in a study of early T cells in non-severe SARS-CoV-2 infection. Study in general: Unsorted whole blood bulk RNA was sequenced, with unpaired chains. Notes on the study in general: Anti-spike CD8 responses were favored in VDJdb matching, and private and CD4 specificities were missed.

On this clonotype: Its specificity is unknown.

As part of library construction, unique molecular identifiers were attached to individual cDNA molecules. Each CDR3 protein gets one entry after TCRdb re-called the 5' RACE reads with MiXCR. The sample consists of tens of thousands of distinct CDR3 sequences, roughly 10% of them appearing once. This TCR came from an adult who was a healthcare worker with PCR-confirmed SARS-CoV-2 infection or an uninfected control (not recorded which). What was sequenced was whole blood.

CDR3 sequence (DNA): TGCAGTGCTAGATTAGCGGGCAGCTCCTACGAGCAGTACTTC. The encoded protein is CSARLAGSSYEQYF. The chain is built from TRBV20-1 and TRBJ2-7; 7 bases fit TRBD2. V shed 2 bases, J shed 0 bases, and the junction held 4 bases outside the gene matches. Per the germline V gene, CDR1 is DFQATT and CDR2 is SNEGSKA (reference sequence). The CDR3 length is 14 residues.